The sequence of this T cell receptor (beta chain) was determined in a study of blood T cell repertoires in COVID-19 (dated by TCRdb to 2020 to 2021). Context from the whole study: Samples from collaborators originated in the United States, Italy and Spain and spanned both the acute and convalescent phases of COVID-19. The material from the prospective study consisted of cDNA or gDNA derived from T cells, B-cell-depleted T cells, or PBMCs. The dataset comprised deeply sampled blood TCRbeta repertoires from subjects exposed to, actively infected with, or recovered from COVID-19. The repertoires were released in a freely available public database meant as a resource for research on the immune response to SARS-CoV-2. The samples were drawn from the first 160 participants of the ongoing ImmuneRACE study and from under 1,500 subjects provided by 6 global collaborators. A de-identified subject ID, COVID-19 status, age in years and sex were almost always included in the sample metadata. Where available, HLA class I and class II types were obtained from metadata supplied by the sample provider rather than from assay-based typing.

TCRbeta CDR3 regions were amplified from genomic DNA by means of the immunoSEQ Assay, a bias-controlled multiplex PCR. Under the source paper's analysis protocol: Within the assay, amplification of reference gene primers was used to estimate how many nucleated cells each sample contained. To quantify the absolute abundance of each unique TCRbeta CDR3 rearrangement, sequence reads were collapsed and filtered. Productive Simpson clonality was computed per sample as the square root of Simpson's diversity index over productive rearrangements. Sourced from immuneACCESS, this table was stored by TCRdb with only in-frame sequences that have V and J called. A share of the clones is absent; for the studies checked, an unresolved V gene accounts for under half, and the remainder has no known explanation. V and J calls and clone size come straight from that table; D and trimming were deduced from the DNA. Within this sample are around 180,000 clones, with roughly 79% of them counted one time only. 12% of the sample is taken by the ten largest.

CDR3 length: 15 amino acids, cysteine to phenylalanine. The only DNA kept is the CDR3, 45 bases in frame from the first base. Relative to germline, V is missing 7 bases and J is missing 6 bases, with 12 bases of the junction outside any gene match. CDR1 and CDR2, per the germline V gene (reference sequence), are MNHEY and SMNVEV. Concerning this clone: Its antigen is currently not known. No base-level quality is on record; no much larger clone is a single base apart.

Broader findings and caveats from the paper: Clinical and demographic metadata were provided uncurated, with the amount varying by source and participant.

One collaborating source in Seattle enrolled patients while the patients were actively infected and followed the patients over time throughout the course of disease. The collaborating institutions used their own protocols to collect whole blood in K2EDTA tubes. For TCRbeta analysis, collaborators shipped samples as frozen whole blood, isolated PBMCs, or DNA extracted from either of those sample types. The receptor chain draws on TRBV27 and TRBJ2-1, and TRBD2 matches 7 of the central bases. Sequenced input: peripheral blood. This sequence originates from a woman aged 80 or older with COVID-19, enrolled during active disease. The DNA is TGTGCCAGCACCCTGTGGCTAGCGGTAGTCAATGAGCAGTTCTTC. Translation gives CASTLWLAVVNEQFF.